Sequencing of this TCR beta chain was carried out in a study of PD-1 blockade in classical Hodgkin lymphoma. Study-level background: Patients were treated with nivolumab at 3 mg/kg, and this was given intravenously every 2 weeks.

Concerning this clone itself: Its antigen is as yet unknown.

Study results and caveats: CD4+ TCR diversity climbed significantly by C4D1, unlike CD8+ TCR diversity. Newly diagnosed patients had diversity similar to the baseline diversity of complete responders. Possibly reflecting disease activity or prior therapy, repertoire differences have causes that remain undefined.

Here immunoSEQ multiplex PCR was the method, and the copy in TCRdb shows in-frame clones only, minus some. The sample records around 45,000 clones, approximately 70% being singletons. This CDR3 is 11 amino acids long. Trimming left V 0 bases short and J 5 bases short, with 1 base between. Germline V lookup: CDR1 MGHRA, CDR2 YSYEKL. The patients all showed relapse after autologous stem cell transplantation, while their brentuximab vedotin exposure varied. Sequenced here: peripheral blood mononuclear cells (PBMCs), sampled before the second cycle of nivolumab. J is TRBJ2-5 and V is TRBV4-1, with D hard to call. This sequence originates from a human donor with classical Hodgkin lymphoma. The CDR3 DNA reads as TGCGCCAGCAGCCAAGATGAGACCCAGTACTTC. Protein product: CASSQDETQYF.